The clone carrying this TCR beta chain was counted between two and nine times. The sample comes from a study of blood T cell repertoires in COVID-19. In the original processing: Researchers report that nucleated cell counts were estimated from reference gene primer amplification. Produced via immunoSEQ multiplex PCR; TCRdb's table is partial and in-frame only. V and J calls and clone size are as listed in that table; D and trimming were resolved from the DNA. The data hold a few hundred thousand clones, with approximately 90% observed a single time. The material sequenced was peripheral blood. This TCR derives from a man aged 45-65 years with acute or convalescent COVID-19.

The CDR3 nucleotides read TGTGCCAGCTCACCGGGACTAGCGGGGGGGCCTGCAGATACGCAGTATTTT. Encoded protein: CASSPGLAGGPADTQYF. The chain is built from TRBV18 and TRBJ2-3, with TRBD2 matching 16 bases. Germline V CDR1 and CDR2: KGHSH, LQKENI. This CDR3 region has 17 residues. Trimming cost V 3 bases and J 4 bases; bases outside gene matches: 4.